One T cell receptor beta chain is described in this entry. Under the authors' procedure: Estimates of nucleated cell counts were drawn from the amplification of reference gene primers. Generated by immunoSEQ multiplex PCR, the TCRdb table keeps only in-frame clones and is missing some. That table furnishes V, J and clone size, whereas the DNA furnished D and trimming. The sample yields roughly 300,000 clones, over 85% seen once. This CDR3 is built from 18 residues. The V gene end was trimmed by 4 bases and the J gene end by 3 bases; junction bases not matched to a gene: 12. Germline loops: CDR1 SGHRS, CDR2 YFSETQ. This specimen comes from a study of blood T cell repertoires in COVID-19. Overall study context: Donors in the United States, Italy and Spain gave samples during acute or convalescent COVID-19. T cells, B-cell-depleted T cells, or PBMCs supplied cDNA or gDNA.

Source material: peripheral blood. This sequence was found in a woman in her 30s with COVID-19, enrolled during active disease. The genes are TRBV5-1 and TRBJ2-7; TRBD2 aligns across 14 bases. The CDR3 coding sequence is TGCGCCAGCAGCCCGTTAGGACTAGCGGGGGGCTTCGACTACGAGCAGTACTTC. Amino acids: CASSPLGLAGGFDYEQYF.